This T cell receptor beta chain came from a study of blood T cells in healthy people across ages. Study observations and caveats: Strong correlation linked observed beta diversity and percent naive T cells. PBMCs were not sorted, which prevented a conclusive comparison of naive versus antigen-experienced cells. Changes in expanded clonotypes were possibly confounded, as the CMV status of donors was unknown.

A second PCR of about 6 to 11 cycles used a sample-barcoded 5' primer and a J-beta primer mix. TCRdb re-analysed the 5' RACE reads in MiXCR, keeping a single row per CDR3 protein. The profile shows 1.5 million to 2 million distinct CDR3 sequences, about 35% of them singletons. The sample providers were healthy Caucasian people from Russia, aged roughly 6 to 95. Germline V gene data show CDR1 as DFQATT and CDR2 as SNEGSKA (reference sequence). The CDR3 is made up of 12 amino acids. Between the trimmed V and J ends, which lost 7 bases and 9 bases, there was a span of 16 bases. Details on this clonotype: The target antigen is unknown. A much more abundant neighbour one base away suggests this may be a read error.

The rearrangement uses TRBV20-1 and TRBJ2-1, with D perhaps being TRBD1 or TRBD2 (5 bases each). This receptor was identified in a woman between 25 and 40 years old in good health. The sequenced sample consisted of blood. CDR3 nucleotide sequence: TGCAGTGAGGTAGGCCTTGGGGGTGAGCAGTTCTTC. It encodes CSEVGLGGEQFF.